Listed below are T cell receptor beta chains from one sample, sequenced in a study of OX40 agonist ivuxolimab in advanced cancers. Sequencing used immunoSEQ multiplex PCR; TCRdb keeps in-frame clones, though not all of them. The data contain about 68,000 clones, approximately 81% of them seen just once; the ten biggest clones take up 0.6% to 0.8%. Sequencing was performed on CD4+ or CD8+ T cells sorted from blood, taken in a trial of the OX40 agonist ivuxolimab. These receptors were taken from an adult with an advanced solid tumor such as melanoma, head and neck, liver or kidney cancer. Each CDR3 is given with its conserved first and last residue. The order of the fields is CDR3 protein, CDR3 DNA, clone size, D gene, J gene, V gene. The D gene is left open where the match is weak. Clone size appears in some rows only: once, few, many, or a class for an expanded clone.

CDR3: CASGLVWSPGQASSGNTIYF
DNA: TGTGCTAGTGGTTTGGTCTGGTCCCCAGGACAGGCCAGCTCTGGAAACACCATATATTTT
size: NA
D: TRBD1
J: TRBJ1-3
V: TRBV12-5

CDR3: CASSGQGARERYGYTF
DNA: TGTGCCAGCAGCGGACAGGGGGCGCGTGAAAGGTATGGCTACACCTTC
size: once
D: TRBD1
J: TRBJ1-2
V: TRBV9

CDR3: CASSPDISGNTIYF
DNA: TGTGCCAGCAGCCCGGATATATCTGGAAACACCATATATTTT
size: NA
D: NA
J: TRBJ1-3
V: TRBV7-2

CDR3: CASSQNRLQETQYF
DNA: TGCGCCAGCAGCCAGAACAGACTACAAGAGACCCAGTACTTC
size: NA
D: NA
J: TRBJ2-5
V: TRBV4-3

CDR3: CARSGMRGRNTGELFF
DNA: TGTGCCAGAAGCGGAATGAGGGGGCGGAACACCGGGGAGCTGTTTTTT
size: once
D: TRBD1
J: TRBJ2-2
V: TRBV5-3

CDR3: CASRGTENTEAFF
DNA: TGTGCCAGCAGAGGGACCGAAAACACTGAAGCTTTCTTT
size: NA
D: NA
J: TRBJ1-1
V: TRBV2

CDR3: CASSLGTSGGGDTQYF
DNA: TGTGCCAGCAGCCTAGGGACTAGCGGGGGAGGGGATACGCAGTATTTT
size: NA
D: TRBD2
J: TRBJ2-3
V: TRBV7-2

CDR3: CASSLAGLTDTQYF
DNA: TGTGCCAGCAGCTTGGCGGGGCTCACAGATACGCAGTATTTT
size: NA
D: NA
J: TRBJ2-3
V: TRBV5-6

CDR3: CASRPPQGVSTDTQYF
DNA: TGTGCCAGCAGACCCCCCCAGGGTGTAAGCACAGATACGCAGTATTTT
size: once
D: NA
J: TRBJ2-3
V: TRBV6-6

CDR3: CASGGKNTEAFF
DNA: TGTGCCAGCGGTGGCAAGAACACTGAAGCTTTCTTT
size: NA
D: NA
J: TRBJ1-1
V: TRBV6-5

CDR3: CASSLRGGLADTQYF
DNA: TGTGCCAGCAGCTTGCGGGGGGGCCTCGCAGATACGCAGTATTTT
size: NA
D: TRBD2
J: TRBJ2-3
V: TRBV5-6

CDR3: CASSPPPVGTDTQYF
DNA: TGTGCCAGCAGCCCCCCCCCGGTTGGCACAGATACGCAGTATTTT
size: NA
D: NA
J: TRBJ2-3
V: TRBV6-6

CDR3: CASSLFGAANTDTQYF
DNA: TGTGCCAGCAGTTTATTTGGGGCAGCCAACACAGATACGCAGTATTTT
size: NA
D: NA
J: TRBJ2-3
V: TRBV28

CDR3: CASSFEGSDTQYF
DNA: TGTGCCAGCAGCTTTGAGGGATCAGATACGCAGTATTTT
size: NA
D: NA
J: TRBJ2-3
V: TRBV5-4

CDR3: CASSLVGVRGNGYTF
DNA: TGTGCCAGCAGCTTGGTAGGGGTCAGGGGAAACGGCTACACCTTC
size: NA
D: NA
J: TRBJ1-2
V: TRBV5-4

CDR3: CASSHETGTGGGYTF
DNA: TGTGCCAGCAGTCACGAAACCGGGACAGGGGGCGGCTACACCTTC
size: NA
D: TRBD1
J: TRBJ1-2
V: TRBV6-5

CDR3: CASSQGPWTNEKLFF
DNA: TGTGCCAGCAGCCAAGGGCCTTGGACTAATGAAAAACTGTTTTTT
size: NA
D: NA
J: TRBJ1-4
V: TRBV14

CDR3: CASSLAGITEAFF
DNA: TGTGCCAGCAGCTTAGCAGGGATCACTGAAGCTTTCTTT
size: NA
D: NA
J: TRBJ1-1
V: TRBV5-8

CDR3: CASSPGQGIGEKLFF
DNA: TGCGCCAGCAGCCCGGGACAGGGGATCGGAGAAAAACTGTTTTTT
size: NA
D: TRBD1
J: TRBJ1-4
V: TRBV4-1

CDR3: CASRSPRGTEAFF
DNA: TGTGCCAGCAGGTCCCCGAGGGGCACTGAAGCTTTCTTT
size: NA
D: NA
J: TRBJ1-1
V: TRBV5-6

CDR3: CASSLGPSGGYGYTF
DNA: TGTGCCAGCAGCTTAGGACCCTCAGGGGGGTATGGCTACACCTTC
size: NA
D: TRBD1
J: TRBJ1-2
V: TRBV11-2

CDR3: CASGPEGAYSPLHF
DNA: TGTGCCAGCGGTCCGGAGGGGGCCTATTCACCCCTCCACTTT
size: NA
D: TRBD1
J: TRBJ1-6
V: TRBV6-5

CDR3: CASSLASGGSNYGYTF
DNA: TGCGCCAGCAGCTTGGCCTCAGGGGGATCTAACTATGGCTACACCTTC
size: NA
D: TRBD1
J: TRBJ1-2
V: TRBV5-1

CDR3: CASSRDTYTGELFF
DNA: TGTGCCAGCAGCCGGGACACCTACACCGGGGAGCTGTTTTTT
size: NA
D: NA
J: TRBJ2-2
V: TRBV2

CDR3: CASSTQRNHQETQYF
DNA: TGTGCCAGCAGCACCCAGCGGAACCACCAAGAGACCCAGTACTTC
size: NA
D: NA
J: TRBJ2-5
V: TRBV7-2

CDR3: CASSRALGADTEAFF
DNA: TGCGCCAGCAGCCGGGCGTTAGGGGCTGACACTGAAGCTTTCTTT
size: NA
D: NA
J: TRBJ1-1
V: TRBV4-3

CDR3: CASSYVGPEYNEQFF
DNA: TGTGCCAGCAGTTACGTTGGGCCGGAATACAATGAGCAGTTCTTC
size: NA
D: NA
J: TRBJ2-1
V: TRBV6-5

CDR3: CASTTFQGYEQYF
DNA: TGTGCCAGCACCACCTTTCAGGGTTACGAGCAGTACTTC
size: NA
D: NA
J: TRBJ2-7
V: TRBV6-5

CDR3: CSAPLPGHSNYGYTF
DNA: TGCAGCGCTCCCCTCCCGGGACACTCTAACTATGGCTACACCTTC
size: NA
D: NA
J: TRBJ1-2
V: TRBV29-1

CDR3: CASSSRTGANLSNQPQHF
DNA: TGCGCCAGCAGCTCTCGGACAGGGGCCAACCTTAGCAATCAGCCCCAGCATTTT
size: NA
D: TRBD1
J: TRBJ1-5
V: TRBV5-1

CDR3: CASSLVQGASGELFF
DNA: TGTGCCAGCAGCTTAGTACAGGGGGCGTCCGGGGAGCTGTTTTTT
size: NA
D: TRBD1
J: TRBJ2-2
V: TRBV7-2

CDR3: CASSLAGGYLWPQHF
DNA: TGTGCCAGCAGCTTAGCAGGAGGGTACCTGTGGCCCCAGCATTTT
size: NA
D: NA
J: TRBJ1-5
V: TRBV7-2